A single sample is the source of the 11 T cell receptor beta chains below, sequenced in a study of T cells in Graves' hyperthyroidism and ophthalmopathy. From RNA transcripts, TCR beta CDR3 regions were amplified. Carried out on the TCR CDR3, a first-round RT-PCR used the HTBI primer set. From the multiplex PCR reads, TCRdb called clonotypes with MiXCR, one entry per CDR3 protein. The top ten clones hold 2.5% to 4% of a sample with about 600,000 distinct CDR3 sequences, around 15% of them seen once. The specimen sequenced was blood. These receptors all come from a middle-aged woman with Graves' ophthalmopathy.

V usage is TRBV28 and J usage is TRBJ2-1, with 13 bases fitting TRBD2. Losses at the gene ends were 5 bases for V and 8 bases for J; bases not matched to a gene: 12. In germline, CDR1 is MDHEN, CDR2 SYDVKM. The CDR3 contains 17 residues. The CDR3 sequence: CASSPPGTSGDRDEQFF. In DNA, the CDR3 is TGTGCCAGCAGTCCGCCCGGGACTAGCGGGGATCGCGATGAGCAGTTCTTC.

This clonotype was counted at least ten times. The CDR3 loop is CAWSRGDGNTIYF. The CDR3 DNA reads as TGTGCCTGGAGTAGAGGGGACGGAAACACCATATATTTT. The rearrangement links TRBV30 to TRBJ1-3; TRBD1 is a possible D gene (5 bases). CDR1 and CDR2 from the germline V gene are GTSNPN and SVGIG (reference sequence). This CDR3 spans 13 amino acids. Deletions cut 2 bases from V and 4 bases from J, with 9 bases between.

The gene calls are TRBV5-4 and TRBJ2-3, with TRBD2 matching 9 bases. The CDR3 has 16 residues. Germline CDR1 SGHNT, CDR2 YYREEE (reference sequence). Unmatched junction bases numbered 4, after V lost 0 bases and J lost 2 bases. For the CDR3, the DNA is TGTGCCAGCAGCTTGGTGGCTAGCGGGACCACAGATACGCAGTATTTT. Translation gives CASSLVASGTTDTQYF. Using reference TRBV5-4 and TRBJ2-3 for the parts outside the CDR3, the full variable domain is ETGVTQSPTHLIKTRGQQVTLRCSSQSGHNTVSWYQQALGQGPQFIFQYYREEENGRGNFPPRFSGLQFPNYSSELNVNALELDDSALYLCASSLVASGTTDTQYFGPGTRLTVL.

This chain joins TRBV12-3 or TRBV12-4 and TRBJ1-2; D not resolved. CDR3 size: 13 residues. V was clipped by 6 bases and J by 2 bases, with 10 bases between them. The CDR3 is CASRLTSNYGYTF. The CDR3 coding sequence is TGTGCCAGCAGGCTTACTTCCAACTATGGCTACACCTTC.

On this clonotype itself: The junction shows a germline mismatch at one end, possibly a read error. The genes are TRBV11-2 and TRBJ2-4; D may be TRBD1 or TRBD2 (5 bases each). Germline V CDR1 and CDR2: SGHAT, FQNNGV. The CDR3 has 16 residues. The CDR3 spells CASSPRRDLAKNIQYF. DNA for the CDR3: TGTGCTAGCAGCCCCCGCAGGGACCTAGCCAAAAACATTCAGTACTTC.

The CDR3 spells CASSRPYSNQPQHF. CDR3 DNA sequence: TGTGCCAGCAGCAGGCCTTATAGCAATCAGCCCCAGCATTTT. The rearrangement joins TRBV5-6 to TRBJ1-5; the D is unclear. Trimming took 4 bases from V and 0 from J, leaving 8 bases between them. CDR1 and CDR2 from the germline V gene are SGHDT and YYEEEE. The CDR3 spans 14 residues. Filled out from reference TRBV5-6 and TRBJ1-5, the complete variable domain reads DAGVTQSPTHLIKTRGQQVTLRCSPKSGHDTVSWYQQALGQGPQFIFQYYEEEERQRGNFPDRFSGHQFPNYSSELNVNALLLGDSALYLCASSRPYSNQPQHFGDGTRLSIL.

The V call is TRBV6-1, the J call TRBJ2-1, with 13 positions matching TRBD2. Germline trimming cut 7 bases from V and 9 bases from J; bases unmatched to any gene: 9. CDR1 is MNHNS, CDR2 SASEGT, per germline. The CDR3 is 15 amino acids. The CDR3 loop reads CASTRTSGSGSEQFF. DNA of the CDR3: TGTGCCAGCACCCGGACTAGCGGGAGCGGAAGTGAGCAGTTCTTC.

In this sample, this clonotype turned up a few times. This chain links TRBV6-1 with TRBJ2-6, with D possibly matching TRBD2 (5 bases). V dropped 5 bases and J dropped 10 bases, with 15 bases sitting between them. The germline gives CDR1 MNHNS, CDR2 SASEGT. This CDR3 region has 14 residues. In DNA form, the CDR3 reads TGTGCCAGCAGTCAAGGGAGAGGAAAGAACGTCCTGACTTTC. It codes for CASSQGRGKNVLTF.

The V gene is TRBV28, the J gene TRBJ1-5; D is unclear. The V gene lost 7 bases and the J gene lost 2 bases, with 15 bases spanning the gap. Germline lookup yields CDR1 MDHEN and CDR2 SYDVKM. The CDR3 totals 15 residues. The CDR3 nucleotides read TGTGCCAGCACTGTCCGTCGCGGAGGCAATCAGCCCCAGCATTTT. This sequence encodes CASTVRRGGNQPQHF.

The V and J genes are TRBV6-1 and TRBJ2-5; 11 bases agree with TRBD1. This CDR3 region has 14 residues. Germline V gene data show CDR1 as MNHNS and CDR2 as SASEGT. V lost 3 bases to trimming and J lost 4 bases; unmatched junction nucleotides: 1. For the CDR3, the DNA is TGTGCCAGCAGTGAGGGGACAGGGGGAGAGACCCAGTACTTC. Protein: CASSEGTGGETQYF.

Of note for this clonotype: A read error may be the cause here, since a much bigger clone is one base away. This chain connects TRBV2 to TRBJ1-3; tentatively, D is TRBD1 (5 bases). The germline CDR1 and CDR2 sequences are SNHLY and FYNNEI. The CDR3 sequence is 13 residues long. The CDR3 loop is CASTRDTGNTLYF. The CDR3 DNA follows: TGTGCCAGCACCAGGGATACTGGAAACACCTTATATTTT.